A selection of T cell receptor beta chains follows, all from one sample in a study of blood T cell repertoires in COVID-19. The assay was immunoSEQ multiplex PCR, and TCRdb's table has in-frame clones only and misses some. The repertoire holds about 250,000 clones, about 90% seen once, with under 4% in the top ten. The sample was peripheral blood. These receptors came from a man aged 18 to 35 with active or convalescent COVID-19. The CDR3 runs from the conserved cysteine through the conserved F or W. Fields, in order: D gene, clone size, V gene, J gene, CDR3 protein, CDR3 DNA. The D gene is left open where the match is weak. Clone size is stated in some rows and not others, as once, few, many or a class when expanded.

D: NA; size: NA; V: TRBV5-5; J: TRBJ1-5; CDR3: CASSLDGLGRQPQHF; DNA: TGTGCCAGCAGCTTGGACGGCTTGGGGAGGCAGCCCCAGCATTTT
D: NA; size: NA; V: TRBV6-7; J: TRBJ2-7; CDR3: CASRERSPYEQYF; DNA: TGTGCCAGCAGAGAGAGAAGCCCCTACGAGCAGTACTTC
D: TRBD2; size: NA; V: TRBV7-9; J: TRBJ2-1; CDR3: CASSFRLAGGHEQFF; DNA: TGTGCCAGCAGCTTTCGACTAGCGGGGGGACATGAGCAGTTCTTC
D: NA; size: NA; V: TRBV7-2; J: TRBJ2-3; CDR3: CASSSRMVADTQYF; DNA: TGTGCCAGCAGCTCTAGGATGGTGGCAGATACGCAGTATTTT
D: TRBD1; size: NA; V: TRBV5-4; J: TRBJ2-7; CDR3: CASSFARGLPYEQYF; DNA: TGTGCCAGCAGCTTCGCCAGGGGGCTTCCCTACGAGCAGTACTTC
D: TRBD1; size: NA; V: TRBV13; J: TRBJ1-2; CDR3: CASSLGSGTVLHYGYTF; DNA: TGTGCCAGCAGCTTAGGTTCCGGGACAGTGTTGCACTATGGCTACACCTTC
D: TRBD2; size: NA; V: TRBV9; J: TRBJ2-7; CDR3: CASSARGGGYEQYF; DNA: TGTGCCAGCAGCGCTCGGGGCGGGGGCTACGAGCAGTACTTC
D: TRBD2; size: NA; V: TRBV27; J: TRBJ2-5; CDR3: CASSLSPSAGGRKTQYF; DNA: TGTGCCAGCAGTTTATCTCCCAGTGCGGGGGGCCGTAAGACCCAGTACTTC
D: TRBD1; size: NA; V: TRBV19; J: TRBJ2-1; CDR3: CASSTLGQRYNEQFF; DNA: TGTGCCAGTAGTACGTTGGGACAGCGATACAATGAGCAGTTCTTC
D: TRBD1; size: NA; V: TRBV28; J: TRBJ2-3; CDR3: CASSSDRGSTDTQYF; DNA: TGTGCCAGCAGTTCGGACAGGGGTAGCACAGATACGCAGTATTTT
D: TRBD1; size: NA; V: TRBV10-1; J: TRBJ1-2; CDR3: CASSPGQRFGLEGYTF; DNA: TGCGCCAGCAGTCCGGGACAGAGGTTCGGGCTTGAAGGCTACACCTTC
D: TRBD1; size: NA; V: TRBV11-3; J: TRBJ2-7; CDR3: CASSSTPGQVHEQYF; DNA: TGTGCCAGCAGCTCGACTCCGGGACAGGTCCACGAGCAGTACTTC
D: NA; size: NA; V: TRBV11-2; J: TRBJ1-1; CDR3: CASSPRGSVNTEAFF; DNA: TGTGCCAGCAGCCCACGGGGATCGGTGAACACTGAAGCTTTCTTT
D: NA; size: NA; V: TRBV3-1/TRBV3-2; J: TRBJ1-1; CDR3: CASSPRQDNTEAFF; DNA: TGTGCCAGCAGCCCGAGACAAGACAACACTGAAGCTTTCTTT
D: TRBD1; size: NA; V: TRBV9; J: TRBJ2-1; CDR3: CASSVSGQGTKDHNEQFF; DNA: TGTGCCAGCAGCGTCTCGGGACAGGGGACTAAAGATCACAATGAGCAGTTCTTC
D: TRBD1; size: once; V: TRBV7-2; J: TRBJ2-7; CDR3: CASSFRDRGFDEQYF; DNA: TGTGCCAGCAGCTTTCGGGACAGGGGGTTCGACGAGCAGTACTTC
D: TRBD1; size: NA; V: TRBV2; J: TRBJ1-3; CDR3: CASSDRTGTYTIYF; DNA: TGTGCCAGCAGTGACCGGACAGGGACGTACACCATATATTTT
D: TRBD2; size: NA; V: TRBV29-1; J: TRBJ2-1; CDR3: CSVRKLADSYNEQFF; DNA: TGCAGCGTTAGGAAACTAGCGGACTCCTACAATGAGCAGTTCTTC
D: NA; size: NA; V: TRBV9; J: TRBJ1-1; CDR3: CASSDRDNIYTEAFF; DNA: TGTGCCAGCAGCGACCGGGACAATATATACACTGAAGCTTTCTTT
D: NA; size: NA; V: TRBV5-1; J: TRBJ1-3; CDR3: CASSGGVWSSGNTIYF; DNA: TGCGCCAGCAGCGGAGGGGTTTGGAGCTCTGGAAACACCATATATTTT
D: NA; size: few; V: TRBV5-4; J: TRBJ2-7; CDR3: CASSSGERSAEQYF; DNA: TGTGCCAGCAGCTCAGGGGAAAGGTCGGCCGAGCAGTACTTC
D: TRBD1; size: NA; V: TRBV5-1; J: TRBJ1-1; CDR3: CASSVGQADAEAFF; DNA: TGCGCCAGCAGCGTGGGACAGGCCGACGCTGAAGCTTTCTTT
D: NA; size: NA; V: TRBV28; J: TRBJ1-5; CDR3: CASSLGGQQPQHF; DNA: TGTGCCAGCAGTTTGGGGGGGCAACAGCCCCAGCATTTT
D: NA; size: NA; V: TRBV5-1; J: TRBJ2-3; CDR3: CASSPTDPSTDTQYF; DNA: TGCGCCAGCAGCCCGACAGATCCTAGCACAGATACGCAGTATTTT
D: NA; size: NA; V: TRBV7-8; J: TRBJ2-4; CDR3: CASSLLSGLKNIQYF; DNA: TGTGCCAGCAGCTTATTGTCTGGCCTCAAAAACATTCAGTACTTC
D: NA; size: NA; V: TRBV7-9; J: TRBJ2-5; CDR3: CASSYIPGLQETQYF; DNA: TGTGCCAGCAGCTATATCCCGGGACTCCAAGAGACCCAGTACTTC
D: TRBD2; size: NA; V: TRBV28; J: TRBJ2-7; CDR3: CASSSRTSRWLEQYF; DNA: TGTGCCAGCAGTTCCCGGACTAGCAGATGGCTCGAGCAGTACTTC
D: NA; size: NA; V: TRBV7-2; J: TRBJ2-3; CDR3: CASSFGGQTDTQYF; DNA: TGTGCCAGCAGCTTCGGGGGACAGACAGATACGCAGTATTTT